The rows below give T cell receptor beta chains drawn from one sample of a study of T-cell memory formation after mild COVID-19. TCRdb reprocessed the 5' RACE reads with MiXCR, giving one entry per CDR3 protein. The sample carries approximately 250,000 distinct CDR3 sequences, 15% recorded once. The specimen was PBMCs or a T cell subset sorted from them (not recorded which). These receptors were collected from an adult woman who had mild COVID-19 (a few samples of this study predate the infection). Cell type and time point are not known. Each CDR3 is given with its conserved first and last residue. The size field is filled for only some rows; it gives once, few, many or a size class.

cdr3_aa	j_call	clone_size	v_call
CSAPAEQPPYNEQFF	TRBJ2-1	once	TRBV20-1
CASSTGTGARNTEAFF	TRBJ1-1	few	TRBV4-1
CASSGLPNTEAFF	TRBJ1-1	many	TRBV7-9
CASSYSGGANVLTF	TRBJ2-6	-	TRBV6-5
CASSSNTEAFF	TRBJ1-1	few	TRBV5-1
CASSLEGMAYNEQFF	TRBJ2-1	-	TRBV12-3/TRBV12-4
CASSREGVLTEAFF	TRBJ1-1	-	TRBV6-5
CASSRLGPYEQYF	TRBJ2-7	few	TRBV7-9
CSAFPSGANVLTF	TRBJ2-6	few	TRBV20-1
CASSFTGDEQYF	TRBJ2-7	many	TRBV7-9
CASRAPGHLHEQYF	TRBJ2-7	-	TRBV7-8
CSVAPRSGANVLTF	TRBJ2-6	-	TRBV29-1
CASSQEVGTSGKQYF	TRBJ2-3	-	TRBV4-3
CASSVGGSMNTEAFF	TRBJ1-1	-	TRBV9
CASSRGEINEKLFF	TRBJ1-4	-	TRBV5-5
CASRHYDRDKPLHF	TRBJ1-6	many	TRBV7-2
CASSQPGLITDTQYF	TRBJ2-3	once	TRBV19
CASRDMGGWNYGYTF	TRBJ1-2	-	TRBV5-1
CASSNTANGNTEAFF	TRBJ1-1	-	TRBV21-1
CSVVSGGDQPQHF	TRBJ1-5	-	TRBV29-1
CASSLTNSPLHF	TRBJ1-6	-	TRBV27
CSAKGSGGLYNEQFF	TRBJ2-1	few	TRBV20-1
CASSLQGRVTEAFF	TRBJ1-1	few	TRBV5-1
CASSESIGAGYTF	TRBJ1-2	many	TRBV10-2
CASSQDRGLQGNEKLFF	TRBJ1-4	few	TRBV4-3
CASSHHSGRSYEQYF	TRBJ2-7	-	TRBV7-2
CASSPGRVQETQYF	TRBJ2-5	-	TRBV7-2
CASSLDFSGANVLTF	TRBJ2-6	-	TRBV5-1
CASSLGTSGHEQYF	TRBJ2-7	-	TRBV7-2